This T cell receptor beta chain originates from a study of T cells after posttransplantation cyclophosphamide. Using immunoSEQ multiplex PCR, the repertoire was profiled, and TCRdb retains in-frame clones only, with some absent. The table lists 38,000 or so clones, with no singletons. Study outcomes and limitations: Recipient CMV seropositivity and CMV reactivation strongly tracked TRB clonality. Tissue-infiltrating T cells from skin or gut overlapped little with blood T cells.

The trim removed 3 bases at V and 3 bases at J, leaving 7 bases unmatched. This CDR3 region has 16 residues. Ten or more counts support this clone. What it binds is not known. The gene calls are TRBV6-7 and TRBJ2-5, with 10 bases fitting TRBD1. TRBV6-7 is an open reading frame, and its role is uncertain. This sequence was found in a man over 45 in good health, CMV-negative, and a related stem cell transplant donor. Sequencing was done on a sample of PBMCs. This CDR3 reads CASSYLTGGEEETQYF. CDR3 nucleotides: TGTGCCAGCAGTTATCTGACAGGGGGCGAAGAAGAGACCCAGTACTTC.